This TCR beta chain was recorded in a study of blood T cell repertoires in COVID-19. CDR3 length: 13 amino acids. V gave up 4 bases and J gave up 10 bases; unmatched junction bases: 3. The germline CDR1 and CDR2 sequences are MNHEY and SMNVEV (reference sequence). This clone was counted a few times. Sequenced by immunoSEQ multiplex PCR; TCRdb stores in-frame clones only, minus some. This table has almost 50,000 clones, roughly 78% appearing once. The clonotype originates from a man aged 65-85 years with acute or convalescent COVID-19. Sequenced: peripheral blood. The chain employs TRBV27 and TRBJ1-6, with TRBD1 identical over 8 bases. CDR3 protein: CASSWTGSSPLHF. CDR3 nucleotides: TGTGCCAGCAGTTGGACAGGGTCCTCACCCCTCCACTTT.